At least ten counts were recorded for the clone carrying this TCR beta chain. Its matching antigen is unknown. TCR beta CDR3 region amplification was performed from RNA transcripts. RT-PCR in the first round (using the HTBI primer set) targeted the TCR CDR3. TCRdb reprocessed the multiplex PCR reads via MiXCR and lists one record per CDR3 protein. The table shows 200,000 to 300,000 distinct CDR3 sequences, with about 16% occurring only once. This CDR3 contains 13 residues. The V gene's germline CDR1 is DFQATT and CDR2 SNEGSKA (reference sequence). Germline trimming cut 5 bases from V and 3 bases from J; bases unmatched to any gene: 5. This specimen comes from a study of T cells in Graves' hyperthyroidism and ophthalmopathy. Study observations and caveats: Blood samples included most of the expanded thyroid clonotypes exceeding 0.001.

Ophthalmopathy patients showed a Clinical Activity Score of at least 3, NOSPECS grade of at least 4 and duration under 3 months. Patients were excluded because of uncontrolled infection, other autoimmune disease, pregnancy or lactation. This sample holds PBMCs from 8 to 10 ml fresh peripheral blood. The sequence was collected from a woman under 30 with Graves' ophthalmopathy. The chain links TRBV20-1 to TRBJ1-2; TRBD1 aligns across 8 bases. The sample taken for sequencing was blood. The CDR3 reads CSAEGQAHYGYTF. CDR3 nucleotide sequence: TGCAGTGCTGAGGGACAGGCGCACTATGGCTACACCTTC.